This T cell receptor (beta chain) was recovered during a study of blood T cell repertoires in COVID-19. For the study at large: The origin of the acute and convalescent COVID-19 samples was the United States, Italy and Spain.

How the authors handled the data: Amplifying reference gene primers gave estimates of nucleated cell counts. Profiled with immunoSEQ multiplex PCR; TCRdb holds only in-frame clones, not every one. Clonal size and the V and J genes are those of that table, whereas D and trimming came from the DNA. Of about 160,000 clones listed, around 87% are singletons. The length of the CDR3 is 17 residues. J lost 1 base, V lost 3 bases, and 3 bases had no gene match. Germline CDR1 and CDR2: KGHSH and LQKENI. The sequenced sample consisted of peripheral blood. The rearrangement uses TRBV18 and TRBJ2-5, with TRBD2 identical over 15 bases. The TCR was taken from a man aged 55 to 70 with COVID-19, enrolled during active disease. In DNA, the CDR3 is TGTGCCAGCTCACCTCGGACTAGCGGGGGGGTCCAAGAGACCCAGTACTTC. Translating gives CASSPRTSGGVQETQYF.